Listed below are T cell receptor beta chains from one sample, sequenced in a study of naive and memory T cell subsets. In TCRdb, the UMI-ligation and nested PCR reads were re-called with MiXCR into one record per CDR3 protein. The data contain 120,000 to 150,000 distinct CDR3 sequences, approximately 15% of them singletons. The specimen sequenced was naive CD4+ T cells from blood. Source of these receptors: a human donor in good health. The CDR3 runs from the conserved cysteine through the conserved F or W. The D gene is left open where the match is weak. Size tells how often a clone was seen (once, few, many) or the class of an expanded clone, and some rows leave it out.

TRBV6-1	.	TRBJ2-7	many	12	CASTRDPYEQYF	TGTGCCAGCACCAGGGATCCCTACGAGCAGTACTTC
TRBV10-3	.	TRBJ1-5	few	15	CAISGSAGNGQPQHF	TGTGCCATCAGTGGCAGCGCGGGCAATGGACAGCCCCAGCATTTT
TRBV12-3/TRBV12-4	.	TRBJ2-7	many	15	CASSFGTVSSYEQYF	TGTGCCAGCAGTTTCGGTACGGTGAGCTCCTACGAGCAGTACTTC
TRBV28	TRBD1	TRBJ1-2	.	15	CASRSGQLTNYGYTF	TGTGCCAGCAGATCGGGACAGCTTACTAACTATGGCTACACCTTC
TRBV7-2	.	TRBJ2-1	few	16	CASSFGLAQDGDEQFF	TGTGCCAGCAGCTTCGGGCTGGCTCAAGACGGAGATGAGCAGTTCTTC
TRBV2	TRBD1	TRBJ2-2	.	14	CASRGTVNTGELFF	TGTGCCAGCAGGGGGACAGTAAACACCGGGGAGCTGTTTTTT
TRBV20-1	.	TRBJ2-7	few	12	CSADSATYEQYF	TGCAGTGCCGACAGCGCTACCTACGAGCAGTACTTC
TRBV19	TRBD2	TRBJ2-1	.	17	CASSRAGTTGTNNEQFF	TGTGCCAGTAGTCGCGCAGGGACCACCGGGACTAACAATGAGCAGTTCTTC
TRBV5-6	TRBD1	TRBJ1-5	few	14	CASSKDRDEKPQHF	TGTGCCAGCAGCAAGGACAGGGATGAGAAGCCCCAGCATTTT
TRBV28	.	TRBJ2-3	few	14	CASSPARPLDTQYF	TGTGCCAGCAGTCCCGCCCGTCCCCTGGATACGCAGTATTTT
TRBV10-3	TRBD1	TRBJ2-2	few	14	CAITATGGPGELFF	TGTGCCATCACCGCAACAGGGGGCCCCGGGGAGCTGTTTTTT
TRBV6-5	TRBD1	TRBJ2-2	few	18	CASSFFADRAYSPGELFF	TGTGCCAGCAGTTTTTTTGCGGACAGGGCTTATTCCCCCGGGGAGCTGTTTTTT
TRBV29-1	TRBD1	TRBJ1-2	few	15	CSVRDRVDPSYGYTF	TGCAGCGTCCGAGACAGGGTAGATCCTTCCTATGGCTACACCTTC
TRBV2	TRBD2	TRBJ2-7	.	14	CASSGLAGWYEQYF	TGTGCCAGCAGCGGACTAGCGGGATGGTACGAGCAGTACTTC
TRBV29-1	.	TRBJ2-3	.	12	CSVEAHTDTQYF	TGCAGCGTTGAAGCTCATACAGATACGCAGTATTTT
TRBV27	.	TRBJ1-1	.	14	CASSLLAGSTEAFF	TGTGCCAGCAGTTTATTGGCAGGGTCCACTGAAGCTTTCTTT
TRBV7-9	.	TRBJ1-1	.	14	CATIPQTPNTEAFF	TGTGCCACCATCCCACAGACACCGAACACTGAAGCTTTCTTT
TRBV4-1	TRBD1	TRBJ2-1	.	18	CASSQGTGASGAYNEQFF	TGCGCCAGCAGCCAAGGGACAGGGGCCTCGGGGGCCTACAATGAGCAGTTCTTC
TRBV6-6	.	TRBJ1-1	.	14	CASSRLLRNTEAFF	TGTGCCAGCAGCAGACTACTCCGGAACACTGAAGCTTTCTTT
TRBV29-1	.	TRBJ1-3	.	15	CSVEGDNRGGNTIYF	TGCAGCGTCGAGGGGGACAACCGGGGGGGAAACACCATATATTTT
TRBV2	TRBD1	TRBJ1-2	.	15	CASSRRQGLDYGYTF	TGTGCCAGCAGTAGACGACAGGGGTTGGACTATGGCTACACCTTC
TRBV10-3	TRBD1	TRBJ2-7	.	16	CAISGPGQGSGYEQYF	TGTGCCATCAGTGGTCCGGGACAGGGGTCGGGGTACGAGCAGTACTTC